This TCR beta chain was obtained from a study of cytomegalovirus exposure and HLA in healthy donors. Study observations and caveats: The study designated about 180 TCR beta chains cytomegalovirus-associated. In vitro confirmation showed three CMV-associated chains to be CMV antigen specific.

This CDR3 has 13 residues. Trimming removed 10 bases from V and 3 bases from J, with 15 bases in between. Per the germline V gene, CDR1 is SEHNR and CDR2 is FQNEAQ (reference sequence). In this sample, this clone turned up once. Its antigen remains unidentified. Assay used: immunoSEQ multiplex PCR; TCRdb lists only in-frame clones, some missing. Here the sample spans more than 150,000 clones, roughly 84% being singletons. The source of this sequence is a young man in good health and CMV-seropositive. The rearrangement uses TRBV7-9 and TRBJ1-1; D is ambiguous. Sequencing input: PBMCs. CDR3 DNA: TGTGCCACCCGAGCGGTGGCGGACACTGAAGCTTTCTTT. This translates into CATRAVADTEAFF.